Sequencing of this T cell receptor (beta chain) was carried out in a study of cytomegalovirus exposure and HLA in healthy donors. CDR1 and CDR2 (germline): SGDLS, YYNGEE. V was shortened by 0 bases and J by 2 bases, with 8 bases between the two germline ends. The CDR3 contains 14 residues. This PCR relied on a set of 60 Vbeta primers and 13 Jbeta primers. Some clones are missing from TCRdb's copy, which holds only in-frame ones; the method was immunoSEQ multiplex PCR. This repertoire shows 120,000 to 150,000 clones, 70% to 85% found once; its top ten account for about 3.8%. Whole-study results and caveats: Productive rates of about 87% or about 30% were seen for most TCR beta V segments in an earlier analysis. Per published accounts, TCR beta sequences correctly predicted the HLA-A and HLA-B alleles of most subjects. The majority of CMV-associated TCR beta chains were reported as apparently HLA-restricted in a later analysis. Highly shared variants forming one cluster were likely a sequencing artifact.

With regard to this clone: Antigen specificity is unknown.

This sequence originates from a man aged 35-49 years in good health and CMV-seropositive. The sample taken for sequencing was PBMCs. The V call is TRBV9, the J call TRBJ1-1; tentatively, D is TRBD1 (5 bases). This CDR3 reads CASSVEGENTEAFF. The CDR3, as DNA: TGTGCCAGCAGCGTAGAAGGGGAAAACACTGAAGCTTTCTTT.